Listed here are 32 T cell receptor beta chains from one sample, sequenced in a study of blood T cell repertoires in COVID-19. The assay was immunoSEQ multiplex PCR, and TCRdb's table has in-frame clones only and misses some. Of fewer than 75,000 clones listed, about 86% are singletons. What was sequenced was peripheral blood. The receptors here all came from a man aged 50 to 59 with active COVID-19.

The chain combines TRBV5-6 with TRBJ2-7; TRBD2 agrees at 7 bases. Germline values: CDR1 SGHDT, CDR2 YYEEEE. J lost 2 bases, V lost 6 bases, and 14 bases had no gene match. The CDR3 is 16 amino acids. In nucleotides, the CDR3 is TGTGCCAGCACCCTGATCGCAGCGGGACCCACCTACGAGCAGTACTTC. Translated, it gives CASTLIAAGPTYEQYF.

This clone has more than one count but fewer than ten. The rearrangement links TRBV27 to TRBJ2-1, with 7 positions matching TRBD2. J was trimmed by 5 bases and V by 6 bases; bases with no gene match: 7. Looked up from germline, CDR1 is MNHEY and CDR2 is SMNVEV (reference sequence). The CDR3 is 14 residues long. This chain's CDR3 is CASSFAGVDNEQFF. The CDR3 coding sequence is TGTGCCAGCAGCTTCGCGGGAGTAGACAATGAGCAGTTCTTC.

The CDR3 spells CARRPRQGDEQYF. The CDR3, as DNA: TGTGCCAGAAGACCTCGACAGGGCGACGAGCAGTACTTC. The V and J genes are TRBV5-3 and TRBJ2-7; 7 positions match TRBD1. TRBV5-3 is classed as an ORF, of uncertain function. The V gene end was trimmed by 5 bases and the J gene end by 5 bases; junction bases not matched to a gene: 7. There are 13 residues in the CDR3.

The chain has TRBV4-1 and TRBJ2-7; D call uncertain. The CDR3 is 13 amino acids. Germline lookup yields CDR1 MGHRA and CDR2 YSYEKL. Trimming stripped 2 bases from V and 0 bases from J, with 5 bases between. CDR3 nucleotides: TGCGCCAGCAGCCAATCGGGCTCCTACGAGCAGTACTTC. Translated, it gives CASSQSGSYEQYF.

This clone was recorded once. CDR3 protein: CASNRQGSNQPQHF. CDR3 sequence (DNA): TGTGCCAGTAACCGGCAGGGCAGCAATCAGCCCCAGCATTTT. J is TRBJ1-5 and V is TRBV19; weak D call: TRBD1 (5 bases). Deletions cut 7 bases from V and 1 base from J, with 11 bases between. This CDR3 spans 14 amino acids. In germline, CDR1 is LNHDA, CDR2 SQIVND (reference sequence).

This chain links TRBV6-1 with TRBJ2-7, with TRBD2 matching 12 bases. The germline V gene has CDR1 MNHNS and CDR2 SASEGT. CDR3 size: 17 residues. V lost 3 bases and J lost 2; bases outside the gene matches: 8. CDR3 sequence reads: CASSERGTSGWAYEQYV. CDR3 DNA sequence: TGTGCCAGCAGTGAGAGGGGGACTAGCGGGTGGGCCTACGAGCAGTACGTC.

The CDR3 is CASSPRTSGSGETQYF. In DNA, the CDR3 is TGTGCCAGCTCACCCCGGACTAGCGGGAGCGGGGAGACCCAGTACTTC. The rearrangement joins TRBV18 to TRBJ2-5; 13 bases agree with TRBD2. After removal of 3 bases from V and 5 bases from J, the junction contained 6 bases not matched to a gene. Germline assignment: CDR1 KGHSH and CDR2 LQKENI. The CDR3 spans 16 residues.

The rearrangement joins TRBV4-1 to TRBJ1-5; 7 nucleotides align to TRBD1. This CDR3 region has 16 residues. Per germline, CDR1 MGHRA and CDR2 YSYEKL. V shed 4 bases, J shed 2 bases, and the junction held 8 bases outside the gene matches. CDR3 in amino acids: CASSLVIGQGNQPQHF. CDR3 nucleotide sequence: TGCGCCAGCAGCCTTGTAATAGGACAGGGCAATCAGCCCCAGCATTTT.

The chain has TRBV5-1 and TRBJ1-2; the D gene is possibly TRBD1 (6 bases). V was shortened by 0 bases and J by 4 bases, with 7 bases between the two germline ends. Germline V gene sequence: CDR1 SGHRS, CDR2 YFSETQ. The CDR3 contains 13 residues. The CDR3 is CASSLEGGYGYTF. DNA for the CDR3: TGCGCCAGCAGCTTGGAAGGGGGCTATGGCTACACCTTC. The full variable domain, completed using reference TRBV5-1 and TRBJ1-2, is KAGVTQTPRYLIKTRGQQVTLSCSPISGHRSVSWYQQTPGQGLQFLFEYFSETQRNKGNFPGRFSGRQFSNSRSEMNVSTLELGDSALYLCASSLEGGYGYTFGSGTRLTVV.

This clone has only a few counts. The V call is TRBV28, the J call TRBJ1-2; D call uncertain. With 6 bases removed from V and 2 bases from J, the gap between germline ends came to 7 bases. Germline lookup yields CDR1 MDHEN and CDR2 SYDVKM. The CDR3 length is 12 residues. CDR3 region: CASSTGNYGYTF. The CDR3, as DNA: TGTGCCAGCAGCACCGGGAACTATGGCTACACCTTC.

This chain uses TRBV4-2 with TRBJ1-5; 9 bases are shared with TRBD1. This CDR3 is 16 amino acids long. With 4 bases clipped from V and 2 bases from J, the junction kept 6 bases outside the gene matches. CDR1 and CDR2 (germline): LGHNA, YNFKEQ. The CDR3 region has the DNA TGTGCCAGCAGCCCCGAGGACAGGGGAGGCAATCAGCCCCAGCATTTT. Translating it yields CASSPEDRGGNQPQHF.

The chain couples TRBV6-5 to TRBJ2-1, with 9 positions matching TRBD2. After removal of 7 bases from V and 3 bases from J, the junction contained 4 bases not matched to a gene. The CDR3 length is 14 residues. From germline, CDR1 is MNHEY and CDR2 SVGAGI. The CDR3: CASTGLAFYNEQFF. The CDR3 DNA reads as TGTGCCAGCACCGGACTAGCGTTCTACAATGAGCAGTTCTTC.

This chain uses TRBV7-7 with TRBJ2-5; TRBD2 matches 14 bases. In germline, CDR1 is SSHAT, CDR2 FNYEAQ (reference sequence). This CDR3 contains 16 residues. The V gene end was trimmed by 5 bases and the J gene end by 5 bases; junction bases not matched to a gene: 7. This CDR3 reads CASSLTSGRVRETQYF. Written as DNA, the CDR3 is TGTGCCAGCAGCCTGACTAGCGGGAGGGTGAGGGAGACCCAGTACTTC.

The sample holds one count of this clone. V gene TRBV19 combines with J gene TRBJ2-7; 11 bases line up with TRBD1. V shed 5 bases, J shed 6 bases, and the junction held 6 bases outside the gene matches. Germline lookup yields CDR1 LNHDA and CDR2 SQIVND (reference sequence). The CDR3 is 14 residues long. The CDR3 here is CASSDGQGASEQYV. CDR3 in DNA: TGTGCCAGTAGTGATGGACAGGGGGCTTCCGAGCAGTACGTC.

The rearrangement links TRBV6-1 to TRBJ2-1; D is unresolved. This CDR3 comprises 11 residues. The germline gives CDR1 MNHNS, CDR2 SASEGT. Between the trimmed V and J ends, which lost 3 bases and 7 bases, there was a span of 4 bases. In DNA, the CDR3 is TGTGCCAGCAGTGACACTAATGAGCAGTTCTTC. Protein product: CASSDTNEQFF.

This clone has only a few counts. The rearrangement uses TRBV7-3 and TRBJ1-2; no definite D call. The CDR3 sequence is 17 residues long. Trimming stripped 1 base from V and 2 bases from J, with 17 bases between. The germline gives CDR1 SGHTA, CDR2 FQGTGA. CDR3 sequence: CASSLIVVSVENYGYTF. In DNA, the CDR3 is TGTGCCAGCAGCTTAATTGTAGTATCTGTAGAAAACTATGGCTACACCTTC.

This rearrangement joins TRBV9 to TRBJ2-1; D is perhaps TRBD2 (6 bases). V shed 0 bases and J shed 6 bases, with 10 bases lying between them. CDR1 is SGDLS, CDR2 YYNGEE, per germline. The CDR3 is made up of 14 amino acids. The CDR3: CASSVVGLGNEQFF. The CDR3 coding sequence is TGTGCCAGCAGCGTAGTGGGACTGGGCAATGAGCAGTTCTTC.

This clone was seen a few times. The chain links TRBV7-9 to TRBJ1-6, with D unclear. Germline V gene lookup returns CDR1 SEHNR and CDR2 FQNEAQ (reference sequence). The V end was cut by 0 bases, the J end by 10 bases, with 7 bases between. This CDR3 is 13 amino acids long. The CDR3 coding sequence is TGTGCCAGCAGCTTAGCCTTCGGGTCACCCCTCCACTTT. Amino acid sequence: CASSLAFGSPLHF.

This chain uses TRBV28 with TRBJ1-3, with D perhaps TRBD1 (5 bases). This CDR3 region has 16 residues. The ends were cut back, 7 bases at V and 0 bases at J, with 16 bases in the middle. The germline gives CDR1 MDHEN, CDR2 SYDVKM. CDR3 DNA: TGTGCCAGCAAAAGTGGAGGGGTGAACTCTGGAAACACCATATATTTT. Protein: CASKSGGVNSGNTIYF.

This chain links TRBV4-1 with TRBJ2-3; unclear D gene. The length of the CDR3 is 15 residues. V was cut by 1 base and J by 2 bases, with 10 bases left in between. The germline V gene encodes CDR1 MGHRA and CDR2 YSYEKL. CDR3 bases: TGCGCCAGCAGCCAAGGGTACACAATCACAGATACGCAGTATTTT. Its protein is CASSQGYTITDTQYF.

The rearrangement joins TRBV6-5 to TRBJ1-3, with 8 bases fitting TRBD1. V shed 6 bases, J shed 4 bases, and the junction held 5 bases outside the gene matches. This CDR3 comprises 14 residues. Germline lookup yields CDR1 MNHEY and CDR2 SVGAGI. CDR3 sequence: CASRRDRRGNTIYF. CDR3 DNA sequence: TGTGCCAGCAGAAGGGACAGGAGGGGAAACACCATATATTTT.

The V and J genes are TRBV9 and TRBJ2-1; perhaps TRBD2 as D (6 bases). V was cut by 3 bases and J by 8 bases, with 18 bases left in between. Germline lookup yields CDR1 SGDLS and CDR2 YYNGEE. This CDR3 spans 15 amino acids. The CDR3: CASSAGTLISYEQFF. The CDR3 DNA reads TGTGCCAGCAGCGCCGGGACTCTCATTAGCTATGAGCAGTTCTTC.

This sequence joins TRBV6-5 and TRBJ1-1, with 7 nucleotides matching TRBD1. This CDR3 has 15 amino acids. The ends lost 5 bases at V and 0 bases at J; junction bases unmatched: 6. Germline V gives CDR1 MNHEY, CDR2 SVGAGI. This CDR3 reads CASSPDRVLNTEAFF. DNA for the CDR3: TGTGCCAGCAGTCCCGACAGGGTTTTGAACACTGAAGCTTTCTTT.

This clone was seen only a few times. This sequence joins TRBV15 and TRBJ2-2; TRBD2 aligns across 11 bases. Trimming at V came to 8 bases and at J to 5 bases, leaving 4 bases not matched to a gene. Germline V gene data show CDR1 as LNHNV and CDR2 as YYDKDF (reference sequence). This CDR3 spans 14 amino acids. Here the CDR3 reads CATRLAGGTGELFF. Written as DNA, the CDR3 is TGTGCCACCCGGCTAGCGGGAGGAACCGGGGAGCTGTTTTTT.

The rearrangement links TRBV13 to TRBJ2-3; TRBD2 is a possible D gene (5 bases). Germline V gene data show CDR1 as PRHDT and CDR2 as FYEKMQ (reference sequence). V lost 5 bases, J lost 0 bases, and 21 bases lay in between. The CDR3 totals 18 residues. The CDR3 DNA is TGTGCCAGCAGCCATAGGAGGAGGCTTCGAACTAGCACAGATACGCAGTATTTT. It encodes CASSHRRRLRTSTDTQYF.

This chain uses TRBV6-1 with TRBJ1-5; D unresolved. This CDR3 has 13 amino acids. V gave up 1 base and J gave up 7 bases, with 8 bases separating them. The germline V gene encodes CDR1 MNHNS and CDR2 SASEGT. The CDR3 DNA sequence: TGTGCCAGCAGTGAAGTTGGCTCCCAGCCCCAGCATTTT. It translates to CASSEVGSQPQHF.

CDR3 bases: TGCGCCAGCAGCTTACAAGACACAGATACGCAGTATTTT. Translated, it gives CASSLQDTDTQYF. V usage is TRBV5-1 and J usage is TRBJ2-3; D is undetermined. This CDR3 has 13 residues. Trimming took 2 bases from V and 2 from J, leaving 6 bases between them. In germline, CDR1 is SGHRS, CDR2 YFSETQ.

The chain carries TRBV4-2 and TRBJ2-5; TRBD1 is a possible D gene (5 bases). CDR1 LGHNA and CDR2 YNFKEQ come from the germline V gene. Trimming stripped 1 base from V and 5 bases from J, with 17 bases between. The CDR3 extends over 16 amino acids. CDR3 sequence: CASSQAFQGPQETQYF. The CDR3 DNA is TGTGCCAGCAGCCAAGCGTTCCAGGGCCCCCAGGAGACCCAGTACTTC.

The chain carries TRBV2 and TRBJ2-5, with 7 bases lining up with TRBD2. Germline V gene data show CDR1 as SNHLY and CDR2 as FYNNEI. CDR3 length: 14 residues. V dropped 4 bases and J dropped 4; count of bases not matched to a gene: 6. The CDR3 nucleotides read TGTGCCAGCAGTGTACCAAGACTAGCAGAGACCCAGTACTTC. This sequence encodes CASSVPRLAETQYF.

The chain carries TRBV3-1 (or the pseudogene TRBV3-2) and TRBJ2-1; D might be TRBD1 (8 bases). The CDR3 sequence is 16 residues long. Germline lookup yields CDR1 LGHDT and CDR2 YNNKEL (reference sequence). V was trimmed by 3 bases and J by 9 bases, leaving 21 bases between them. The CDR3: CASSHRGQGGLGEQFF. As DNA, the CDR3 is TGTGCCAGCAGCCACCGAGGACAGGGAGGGCTCGGTGAGCAGTTCTTC.

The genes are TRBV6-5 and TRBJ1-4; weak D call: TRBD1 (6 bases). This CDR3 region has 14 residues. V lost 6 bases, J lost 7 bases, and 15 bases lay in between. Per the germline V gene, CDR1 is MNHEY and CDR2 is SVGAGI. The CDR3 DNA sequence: TGTGCCAGCAGCGAGGGGGGGTTGGGTGAAAAACTGTTTTTT. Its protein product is CASSEGGLGEKLFF.

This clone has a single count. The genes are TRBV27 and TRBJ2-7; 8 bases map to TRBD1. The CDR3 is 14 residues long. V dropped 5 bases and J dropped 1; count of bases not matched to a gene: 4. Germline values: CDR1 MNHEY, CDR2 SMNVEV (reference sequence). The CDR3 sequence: CASSPRTGSYEQYV. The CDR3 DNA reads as TGTGCCAGCAGTCCCAGGACAGGGTCCTACGAGCAGTACGTC.